One and the same sample provided the 19 T cell receptor beta chains below, sequenced in a study of blood T cell repertoires in COVID-19. The protocol was immunoSEQ multiplex PCR, while the TCRdb copy is restricted to in-frame clones and leaves out a portion. The sample lists approximately 200,000 clones, roughly nine tenths seen once, with about 2.2% in the top ten. The source material was peripheral blood. All receptors derive from a woman aged 45-60 years with acute or convalescent COVID-19.

In nucleotides, the CDR3 is TGTGCCAGCAGCTCCCACCCGACAGCAGATACGCAGTATTTT. Its protein is CASSSHPTADTQYF. This chain uses TRBV9 with TRBJ2-3; tentative D call: TRBD1 (5 bases). V lost 4 bases and J lost 4, with 13 bases in between. The CDR3 contains 14 residues. Germline loops: CDR1 SGDLS, CDR2 YYNGEE.

The rearrangement links TRBV11-2 to TRBJ2-3, with 8 bases fitting TRBD1. The trim removed 5 bases at V and 5 bases at J, leaving 12 bases unmatched. Germline V lookup: CDR1 SGHAT, CDR2 FQNNGV. The CDR3 consists of 16 residues. CDR3 DNA sequence: TGTGCCAGCAGCCTCGGGGACAGGAGTTTGGGAGATACGCAGTATTTT. This encodes CASSLGDRSLGDTQYF. Looking up the rest from reference TRBV11-2 and TRBJ2-3 gives the full variable domain: EAGVAQSPRYKIIEKRQSVAFWCNPISGHATLYWYQQILGQGPKLLIQFQNNGVVDDSQLPKDRFSAERLKGVDSTLKIQPAKLEDSAVYLCASSLGDRSLGDTQYFGPGTRLTVL.

This clone has only one observation. J is TRBJ2-5 and V is TRBV7-2, with 8 positions matching TRBD1. V lost 5 bases, J lost 7 bases, and 6 bases stayed unmatched. The CDR3 length is 13 residues. CDR1 is SGHTA and CDR2 is FQGNSA in the germline V gene. CDR3 sequence (DNA): TGTGCCAGCAGCCTTGGACAGGGTGTGACCCAGTACTTC. Amino acids: CASSLGQGVTQYF. The complete variable domain, with remaining parts taken from reference TRBV7-2 and TRBJ2-5, reads GAGVSQSPSNKVTEKGKDVELRCDPISGHTALYWYRQSLGQGLEFLIYFQGNSAPDKSGLPSDRFSAERTGGSVSTLTIQRTQQEDSAVYLCASSLGQGVTQYFGPGTRLLVL.

DNA of the CDR3: TGTGCCAGCAGCGAAGGGACAGGGGGTGGTCAGCCCCAGCATTTT. As protein: CASSEGTGGGQPQHF. The chain employs TRBV9 and TRBJ1-5; TRBD1 agrees at 11 bases. Trimming took 3 bases from V and 6 from J; bases not matched to a gene: 5. The CDR3 totals 15 residues. CDR1 is SGDLS and CDR2 is YYNGEE in the germline V gene.

This clone was seen only a few times. The chain carries TRBV14 and TRBJ2-7, with D possibly TRBD2 on 6 matching bases. Per the germline V gene, CDR1 is SGHDN and CDR2 is FVKESK. V was shortened by 5 bases and J by 4 bases, with 18 bases between the two germline ends. The CDR3 is made up of 15 amino acids. The CDR3 loop is CASSGRDWPSYEQYF. In DNA, the CDR3 is TGTGCCAGCAGCGGCCGGGACTGGCCTTCATACGAGCAGTACTTC.

The chain joins TRBV12-3 or TRBV12-4 to TRBJ1-2, with D perhaps matching TRBD1 (5 bases). This CDR3 has 13 amino acids. The V end lost 3 bases, the J end lost 6 bases, and 11 bases lay between the germline ends. The CDR3 protein is CASSFGRADGYTF. The CDR3 DNA is TGTGCCAGCAGTTTCGGCAGGGCCGATGGCTACACCTTC.

Worth noting for this clone: At one of its ends the junction is not consistent with the germline gene, which may arise from a read error. J is TRBJ1-2 and V is TRBV12-3 or TRBV12-4; D is perhaps TRBD1 (5 bases). This CDR3 is built from 12 residues. The CDR3: CASSLSPLPGPF. The CDR3 DNA reads as TGTGCCAGCAGTTTATCCCCTCTCCCAGGGCCCTTC.

The V gene is TRBV28, the J gene TRBJ2-7; 10 bases align to TRBD1. The trim removed 3 bases at V and 2 bases at J, leaving 4 bases unmatched. Germline CDR1 MDHEN, CDR2 SYDVKM. The CDR3 consists of 15 residues. The CDR3 region is CASSFVGTGAYEQYF. The CDR3 DNA is TGTGCCAGCAGTTTTGTGGGGACAGGGGCCTACGAGCAGTACTTC.

The chain carries TRBV5-5 and TRBJ1-1, with unresolved D. Germline values: CDR1 SGHKS, CDR2 YYEKEE (reference sequence). Deletions cut 3 bases from V and 4 bases from J, with 13 bases between. The CDR3 is 14 residues long. CDR3 region: CASSYGGSATEAFF. DNA for the CDR3: TGTGCCAGCAGCTACGGAGGGTCCGCCACTGAAGCTTTCTTT.

Turning to this clone: The sample contains more than one DNA sequence encoding this CDR3. The chain combines TRBV3-1 (or the pseudogene TRBV3-2) with TRBJ1-4, with D unclear. Trimming stripped 1 base from V and 8 bases from J, with 5 bases between. This CDR3 is built from 12 residues. Germline V gives CDR1 LGHDT, CDR2 YNNKEL (reference sequence). CDR3 loop: CASSQGGEKLFF. The CDR3 coding sequence is TGTGCCAGCAGCCAAGGCGGGGAAAAACTGTTTTTT.

The chain has TRBV6-2 or TRBV6-3 and TRBJ1-1, with a tentative D call TRBD1 (5 bases). Germline V lookup: CDR1 MNHEY, CDR2 SVGEGT. Trimming pared 4 bases from V and 1 base from J, leaving 7 bases between. This CDR3 comprises 13 residues. For the CDR3, the DNA is TGTGCCAGCAGTTCCCAGGGGAACACTGAAGCTTTCTTT. Protein: CASSSQGNTEAFF.

The V call is TRBV10-1, the J call TRBJ1-1; D is possibly TRBD1 (5 bases). The CDR3 is 12 residues long. Trimming removed 7 bases at V and 7 bases at J, with 13 bases between. CDR1 WNHNN and CDR2 SYGVQD come from the germline V gene (reference sequence). The DNA of the CDR3 is TGCGCCAGCACTAAAGACAGCCTTGAAGCTTTCTTT. Translation: CASTKDSLEAFF.

Comment on this clone: A junction end diverges from the germline sequence, so it may reflect a read error. The chain carries TRBV7-2 and TRBJ1-5; D might be TRBD1 (6 bases). CDR3 length: 12 residues. The germline V gene has CDR1 SGHTA and CDR2 FQGNSA. The CDR3 here is CASSPGEGPQHF. CDR3 coding DNA: TGTGCCAGCAGCCCAGGGGAGGGTCCCCAACATTTT.

This clone was recorded a few times. The same CDR3 also results from other DNA sequences found in this sample. This chain uses TRBV19 with TRBJ1-5; no firm D call. Germline V gene sequence: CDR1 LNHDA, CDR2 SQIVND (reference sequence). The CDR3 contains 12 residues. Trimming stripped 0 bases from V and 7 bases from J, with 4 bases between. The CDR3 coding sequence is TGTGCCAGTAGTATAGAAGCCCAGCCCCAGCATTTT. Its translation: CASSIEAQPQHF. Based on the CDR3 plus reference TRBV19 and TRBJ1-5, the full variable domain is DGGITQSPKYLFRKEGQNVTLSCEQNLNHDAMYWYRQDPGQGLRLIYYSQIVNDFQKGDIAEGYSVSREKKESFPLTVTSAQKNPTAFYLCASSIEAQPQHFGDGTRLSIL.

The CDR3 sequence is CASSFQNYGYTF. CDR3 coding DNA: TGTGCCAGCAGCTTTCAGAACTATGGCTACACCTTC. The chain recombines TRBV25-1 with TRBJ1-2, with D uncertain. CDR3 length equals 12 residues. Trimming took 6 bases from V and 2 from J, leaving 7 bases between them. Germline CDR1 is MGHDK and CDR2 is SYGVNS.

The genes are TRBV10-1 and TRBJ2-7; 11 nucleotides line up with TRBD2. There are 13 residues in the CDR3. The V gene end was trimmed by 3 bases and the J gene end by 7 bases; junction bases not matched to a gene: 2. Germline V CDR1 and CDR2: WNHNN, SYGVQD (reference sequence). Written as DNA, the CDR3 is TGCGCCAGCAGTGATGGGACTAGCGGAGAGCAGTACTTC. It specifies CASSDGTSGEQYF.

This chain links TRBV11-3 with TRBJ2-1, with TRBD1 as a possible D gene (6 bases). This CDR3 has 14 amino acids. Germline lookup yields CDR1 SGHNT and CDR2 YENEEA. Between the trimmed V and J ends, which lost 4 bases and 8 bases, there was a span of 15 bases. The CDR3 here is CASSSQGQADEQFF. The CDR3 DNA is TGTGCCAGCAGCTCACAGGGTCAGGCGGATGAGCAGTTCTTC.

The rearrangement joins TRBV5-1 to TRBJ2-7; TRBD1 agrees at 9 bases. The CDR3 has 15 residues. V lost 4 bases to trimming and J lost 5 bases; unmatched junction nucleotides: 10. Germline V gives CDR1 SGHRS, CDR2 YFSETQ. CDR3 nucleotides: TGCGCCAGCAGCGCAACCGGGACAGGGAATAACGAGCAGTACTTC. Amino acid sequence: CASSATGTGNNEQYF.

The V call is TRBV7-2, the J call TRBJ2-7, with TRBD1 identical over 9 bases. The CDR3 sequence is 15 residues long. CDR1 is SGHTA, CDR2 FQGNSA, per germline. The V and J ends lost 5 bases and 3 bases, in that order; junction bases with no gene match: 8. CDR3 protein: CASSLAGGQGYEQYF. CDR3 bases: TGTGCCAGCAGCCTGGCTGGGGGACAGGGCTACGAGCAGTACTTC.